This record looks at one TCR beta chain sequence and its context. Its antigen is undetermined. Using viral peptide pools, the ViraFEST assay grew out antigen-specific CD4+ T cells prior to sequencing. The authors isolated CD4+ T cells after roughly eleven days of culture. All vaccine recipients tested negative for nucleocapsid antibodies and had never contracted SARS-CoV-2 infection. The data belong to a study of vaccination effects on CD4 cells after COVID-19. The table came from immunoSEQ multiplex PCR; TCRdb's copy has only in-frame clones and leaves some out. The top ten hold roughly 20% of the sample, which has approximately 28,000 clones, around three quarters seen once. The sample in question was CD4+ T cells from PBMCs cultured with HCoV-NL63 spike peptides, obtained before COVID-19 vaccination. This TCR was sampled from a human donor who received a COVID-19 vaccine.

In DNA, the CDR3 is TGTGCCAGCAGCTTCCGTACAGGGGACGCGAACACCGGGGAGCTGTTTTTT. This gives the protein CASSFRTGDANTGELFF. The rearrangement joins TRBV7-2 to TRBJ2-2, with TRBD1 identical over 7 bases. The germline CDR1 and CDR2 sequences are SGHTA and FQGNSA. The CDR3 totals 17 residues. V lost 3 bases and J lost 0; bases outside the gene matches: 7. The full variable domain, its missing parts supplied by reference TRBV7-2 and TRBJ2-2, is GAGVSQSPSNKVTEKGKDVELRCDPISGHTALYWYRQSLGQGLEFLIYFQGNSAPDKSGLPSDRFSAERTGGSVSTLTIQRTQQEDSAVYLCASSFRTGDANTGELFFGEGSRLTVL.